This T cell receptor (beta chain) originates from a study of cytomegalovirus exposure and HLA in healthy donors. Points from the study as a whole: Among immune exposure information, only CMV serostatus was available. Cytomegalovirus-associated status was assigned to 150 to 200 TCR beta chains. While the bulk of TCR sequences proved rare, some public TCRs turned up in many donors.

The germline CDR1 and CDR2 sequences are SGHTA and FQGNSA. V dropped 8 bases and J dropped 3 bases, with 5 bases sitting between them. The CDR3 contains 12 residues. Researchers ran the PCR with 60 Vbeta and 13 Jbeta primers. Sequencing was performed with immunoSEQ multiplex PCR; in TCRdb, only in-frame clones are kept and a portion is missing. Found here are under 70,000 clones; the top ten clones hold over 9%. Notes on this clone: Its antigen is currently unknown.

Sample: PBMCs. This rearrangement joins TRBV7-2 to TRBJ1-6; D gene uncertain. The TCR comes from a woman in her 30s in good health and CMV-seropositive. The CDR3 DNA is TGTGCCAGCGGACTCTATAATTCACCCCTCCACTTT. As protein: CASGLYNSPLHF.